These 7 T cell receptor beta chains originate from one sample sequenced in a study of post-analysis software for immune sequencing data. Unique molecular identifiers were carried by the TCR beta cDNA libraries. TCRdb fed the PCR reads into MiXCR, producing one record per CDR3 protein. This table has about 160,000 distinct CDR3 sequences, under 40% appearing once. The specimen comprised blood, sampled after autologous hematopoietic stem cell transplantation. The receptors derive from a girl under 18 with multiple sclerosis.

Many counts were recorded for this clonotype. The chain recombines TRBV27 with TRBJ2-5; maybe TRBD1 (6 bases). Between the trimmed V and J ends, which lost 7 bases and 8 bases, there was a span of 14 bases. Germline loops: CDR1 MNHEY, CDR2 SMNVEV (reference sequence). The CDR3 has 12 residues. This chain's CDR3 is CASKLTGNTQYF. The CDR3 DNA sequence: TGTGCCAGCAAATTAACAGGGAATACCCAGTACTTC.

This clonotype was seen a single time. This chain uses TRBV20-1 with TRBJ2-2; D unresolved. From germline, CDR1 is DFQATT and CDR2 SNEGSKA (reference sequence). The CDR3 consists of 16 residues. V was cut by 0 bases and J by 1 base, with 12 bases left in between. CDR3 nucleotides: TGCAGTGCTAGAGACGTACAGACCTTGAACACCGGGGAGCTGTTTTTT. Protein product: CSARDVQTLNTGELFF.

This clonotype was recorded a few times. The chain employs TRBV5-1 and TRBJ1-2; the match to TRBD1 covers 7 bases. This CDR3 has 14 amino acids. V shed 7 bases, J shed 0 bases, and the junction held 6 bases outside the gene matches. The germline gives CDR1 SGHRS, CDR2 YFSETQ. The CDR3 reads CASQRDSSNYGYTF. CDR3 nucleotides: TGCGCCAGCCAAAGGGACAGCTCTAACTATGGCTACACCTTC.

The chain combines TRBV9 with TRBJ2-3; 7 bases fit TRBD2. CDR3 length equals 15 residues. V shed 0 bases and J 2 bases; nucleotides not matched to a gene: 3. CDR1 is SGDLS, CDR2 YYNGEE, per germline. CDR3 residues: CASSVGSGTTDTQYF. The CDR3 nucleotides read TGTGCCAGCAGCGTAGGCAGCGGGACCACAGATACGCAGTATTTT.

The gene calls are TRBV20-1 and TRBJ1-6; D ambiguous. Germline loops: CDR1 DFQATT, CDR2 SNEGSKA (reference sequence). V was pared by 5 bases and J by 9 bases, with 17 bases between. CDR3 length: 14 amino acids. This CDR3 is CSAETGAGSSPLHF. The DNA of the CDR3 is TGCAGTGCTGAAACGGGAGCCGGCTCTTCACCCCTCCACTTT.

This clonotype occurred many times. The V and J genes are TRBV7-3 and TRBJ2-3; TRBD2 matches at 9 bases. V was pared by 4 bases and J by 3 bases, with 8 bases of the junction left unmatched. CDR3 size: 16 residues. Germline V gene sequence: CDR1 SGHTA, CDR2 FQGTGA. CDR3: CASSSKREARTDTQYF. The DNA of the CDR3 is TGTGCCAGCAGCTCCAAGCGGGAGGCCAGGACAGATACGCAGTATTTT.

The rearrangement uses TRBV6-2 or TRBV6-3 and TRBJ1-2; D is possibly TRBD1 (6 bases). The germline gives CDR1 MNHEY, CDR2 SVGEGT. The CDR3 is 13 residues long. Trimming took off 6 bases at V and 2 bases at J, with 10 bases between the two ends. Here the CDR3 reads CASRPGQNYGYTF. As DNA, the CDR3 is TGTGCCAGCAGACCTGGACAGAACTATGGCTACACCTTC.